This is a list of T cell receptor beta chains from one sample in a study of beta chain features in type 1 diabetes. The data were produced by immunoSEQ multiplex PCR, yet TCRdb's version contains in-frame clones alone and is incomplete. This table holds a few hundred thousand clones, 14% found once. What was sequenced was central memory CD4+ T cells from blood. The receptors were gathered from a man in his thirties or forties in good health. Both conserved end residues are part of each CDR3. Clone size is given for some rows only: seen once, a few or many times, or a class if the clone is expanded.

J: TRBJ2-5; size: few; V: TRBV5-1; CDR3: CASSLLSVAGETQYF
J: TRBJ2-1; size: few; V: TRBV5-4; CDR3: CASSFQREGLFSYNEQFF
J: TRBJ2-3; size: NA; V: TRBV6-5; CDR3: CASSWGLAGISDTQYF
J: TRBJ1-2; size: NA; V: TRBV11-2; CDR3: CASSQNRVANYGYTF
J: TRBJ1-2; size: many; V: TRBV14; CDR3: CASSQVESGYTF
J: TRBJ2-5; size: NA; V: TRBV5-1; CDR3: CASSKERGSGETQYF
J: TRBJ1-3; size: few; V: TRBV5-5; CDR3: CASSRGQAGLGNTIYF
J: TRBJ1-6; size: few; V: TRBV27; CDR3: CASSKAGVSPLHF
J: TRBJ1-5; size: NA; V: TRBV27; CDR3: CASRPGTGNQPQHF
J: TRBJ1-5; size: few; V: TRBV30; CDR3: CAWSVRSGGNQPQHF
J: TRBJ2-5; size: NA; V: TRBV7-6; CDR3: CASSWISQETQYF
J: TRBJ1-1; size: few; V: TRBV27; CDR3: CASSFLKNTEAFF
J: TRBJ2-3; size: NA; V: TRBV5-6; CDR3: CASSFSIGQGTDTQYF
J: TRBJ2-3; size: NA; V: TRBV7-8; CDR3: CASSPELSSTDTQYF
J: TRBJ2-3; size: many; V: TRBV29-1; CDR3: CSVDGVAGGRDTQYF
J: TRBJ1-5; size: few; V: TRBV15; CDR3: CATSGGVGYNQPQHF
J: TRBJ2-1; size: NA; V: TRBV19; CDR3: CASSPDGLAGKFF